The rows below give T cell receptor beta chains drawn from one sample of a study of T cells in localized non-small cell lung cancer. This table comes from immunoSEQ multiplex PCR, and its TCRdb copy is limited to in-frame clones, with some not included. Of over a thousand clones listed, about a fifth are singletons. The sequencing here drew on normal lung tissue next to the tumor, taken before any cancer treatment. These receptors originate from a male donor at least 60 years old with stage I squamous cell lung carcinoma. Each CDR3 is given with its conserved first and last residue.

CDR3 length	J gene	V gene	CDR3 protein
14	TRBJ2-1	TRBV18	CASSPRQNYNEQFF
15	TRBJ2-5	TRBV6-7	CASSDYEQGGETQYF
14	TRBJ2-5	TRBV30	CAWTPRGLEETQYF
18	TRBJ2-2	TRBV6-8	CASTEPGLAGSNTGELFF
15	TRBJ2-2	TRBV6-1	CASSEGLEGTGELFF
14	TRBJ2-2	TRBV7-4	CASSLDGLTGELFF
17	TRBJ2-3	TRBV11-3	CASSLGVVRGRTDTQYF
13	TRBJ1-1	TRBV7-4	CASSQQGNTEAFF
14	TRBJ2-5	TRBV9	CASSPSGGRETQYF
16	TRBJ2-1	TRBV10-1	CASSERGGGPNNEQFF
15	TRBJ2-7	TRBV11-3	CASSLIAGVTYEQYF